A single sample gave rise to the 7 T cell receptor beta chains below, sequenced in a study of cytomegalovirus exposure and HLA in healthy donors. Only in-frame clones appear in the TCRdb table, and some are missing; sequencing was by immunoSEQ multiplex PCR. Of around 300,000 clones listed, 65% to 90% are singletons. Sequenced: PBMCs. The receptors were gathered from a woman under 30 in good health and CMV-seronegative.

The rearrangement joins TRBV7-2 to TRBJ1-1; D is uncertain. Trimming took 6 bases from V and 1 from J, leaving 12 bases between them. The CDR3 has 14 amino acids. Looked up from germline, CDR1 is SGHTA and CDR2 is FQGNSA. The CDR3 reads CASRTEGGNTEAFF. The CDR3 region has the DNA TGTGCCAGCAGGACGGAGGGAGGGAACACTGAAGCTTTCTTT.

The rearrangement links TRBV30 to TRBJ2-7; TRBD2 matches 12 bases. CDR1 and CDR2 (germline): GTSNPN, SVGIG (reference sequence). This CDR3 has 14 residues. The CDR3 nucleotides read TGTGCATCCTCTCTAGCGGGAGGGCCGTACGAGCAGTACTTC. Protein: CASSLAGGPYEQYF.

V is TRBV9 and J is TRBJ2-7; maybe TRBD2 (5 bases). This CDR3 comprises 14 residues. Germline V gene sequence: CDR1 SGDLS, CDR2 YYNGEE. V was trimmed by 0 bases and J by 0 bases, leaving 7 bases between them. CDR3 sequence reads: CASSVAGISYEQYF. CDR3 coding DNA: TGTGCCAGCAGCGTAGCGGGAATCTCCTACGAGCAGTACTTC.

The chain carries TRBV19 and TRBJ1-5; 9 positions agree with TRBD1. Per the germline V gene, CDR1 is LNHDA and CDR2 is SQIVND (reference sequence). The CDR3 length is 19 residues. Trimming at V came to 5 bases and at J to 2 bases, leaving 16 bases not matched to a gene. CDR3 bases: TGTGCCAGTAGTTTATACAGGGGGCAAGAGGTAGTGGGCAATCAGCCCCAGCATTTT. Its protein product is CASSLYRGQEVVGNQPQHF.

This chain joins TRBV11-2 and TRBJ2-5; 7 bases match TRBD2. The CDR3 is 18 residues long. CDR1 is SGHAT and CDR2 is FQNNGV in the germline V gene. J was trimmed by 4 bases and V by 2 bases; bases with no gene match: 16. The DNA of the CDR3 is TGTGCCAGCAGCTTAAACGGGCTGGGAGGGGCGTTAGGAGAGACCCAGTACTTC. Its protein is CASSLNGLGGALGETQYF.

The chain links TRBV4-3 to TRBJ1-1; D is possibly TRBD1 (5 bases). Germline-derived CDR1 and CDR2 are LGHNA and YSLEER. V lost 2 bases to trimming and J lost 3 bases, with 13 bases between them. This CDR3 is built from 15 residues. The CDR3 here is CASSQSHRLDTEAFF. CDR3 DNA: TGCGCCAGCAGCCAATCCCACAGGTTGGACACTGAAGCTTTCTTT.

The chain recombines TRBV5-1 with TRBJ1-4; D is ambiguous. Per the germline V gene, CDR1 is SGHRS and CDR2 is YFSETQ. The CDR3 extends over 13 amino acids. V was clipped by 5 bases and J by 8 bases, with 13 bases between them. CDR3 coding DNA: TGCGCCAGCAGACCGGCCGCGGGGGAAAAACTGTTTTTT. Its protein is CASRPAAGEKLFF.